This section outlines one T cell receptor (beta chain) sequence together with its context. CDR1 and CDR2 (germline): SNHLY, FYNNEI. The CDR3 has 16 residues. Trimming removed 1 base from V and 1 base from J; junction bases left unmatched: 2. This entry comes from a study of blood T cell repertoires in COVID-19. Study as a whole: Spain, Italy and the United States supplied samples that represented acute and convalescent COVID-19. T cells, B-cell-depleted T cells, or PBMCs provided the cDNA or gDNA that served as material.

Authors' processing steps: Amplification with reference gene primers provided the estimates of nucleated cell counts. Profiled with immunoSEQ multiplex PCR; TCRdb holds only in-frame clones, not every one. V, J and clone size were drawn from that table, and D and trimming were deduced from the DNA. The sample lists some 100,000 clones, around 92% seen once, with approximately 6.3% in the top ten. The TCR was taken from a woman aged 60-70 years with active COVID-19. Sequences were obtained from peripheral blood. The chain combines TRBV2 with TRBJ1-1; 11 nucleotides agree with TRBD1. The CDR3 loop reads CASSEGTGGWNTEAFF. The CDR3 DNA reads as TGTGCCAGCAGTGAAGGGACAGGGGGCTGGAACACTGAAGCTTTCTTT.